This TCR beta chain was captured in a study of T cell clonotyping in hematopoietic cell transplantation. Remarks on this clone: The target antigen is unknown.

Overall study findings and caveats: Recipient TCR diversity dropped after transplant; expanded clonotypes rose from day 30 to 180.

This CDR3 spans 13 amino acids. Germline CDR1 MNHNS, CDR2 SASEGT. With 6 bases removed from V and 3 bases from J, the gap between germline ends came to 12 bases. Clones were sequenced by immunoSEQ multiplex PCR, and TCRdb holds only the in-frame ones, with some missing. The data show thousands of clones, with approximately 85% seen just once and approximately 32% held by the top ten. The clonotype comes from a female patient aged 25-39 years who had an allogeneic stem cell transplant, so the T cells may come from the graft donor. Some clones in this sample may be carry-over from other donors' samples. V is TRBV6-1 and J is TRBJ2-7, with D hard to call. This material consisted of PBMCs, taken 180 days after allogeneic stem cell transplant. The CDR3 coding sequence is TGTGCCAGCAGCATAGACATAGTCTACGAGCAGTACTTC. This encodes CASSIDIVYEQYF.